The 27 T cell receptor beta chains given below trace back to one sample, sequenced in a study of blood T cell repertoires in COVID-19. Here immunoSEQ multiplex PCR was the method, and the copy in TCRdb shows in-frame clones only, minus some. The table shows 170,000 or so clones, with 89% occurring only once. Input material: peripheral blood. Source of these receptors: a man aged 18 to 30 who had recovered from COVID-19.

Regarding this clone: A junction end diverges from the germline sequence, so it may reflect a read error. The CDR3 reads CASSRTVYKQYF. In DNA form, the CDR3 reads TGTGCCAGCAGCCGGACAGTCTACAAGCAGTACTTC. The chain employs TRBV14 and TRBJ2-7, with TRBD1 as a possible D gene (6 bases). The CDR3 totals 12 residues. The V gene's germline CDR1 is SGHDN and CDR2 FVKESK.

The rearrangement uses TRBV6-5 and TRBJ1-4; 7 bases map to TRBD1. Germline V gene data show CDR1 as MNHEY and CDR2 as SVGAGI. The CDR3 totals 14 residues. With 7 bases clipped from V and 0 bases from J, the junction kept 2 bases outside the gene matches. In DNA, the CDR3 is TGTGCCAGCACCGACAGGGCAACTAATGAAAAACTGTTTTTT. Its translation is CASTDRATNEKLFF.

V is TRBV30 and J is TRBJ1-3; D is unresolved. This CDR3 region has 12 residues. Trimming stripped 0 bases from V and 7 bases from J, with 7 bases between. CDR1 and CDR2 from the germline V gene are GTSNPN and SVGIG (reference sequence). Here the CDR3 DNA reads TGTGCCTGGAGTGTACGGGTGAACACCATATATTTT. Protein product: CAWSVRVNTIYF.

J is TRBJ1-2 and V is TRBV20-1; possibly TRBD1 for D (5 bases). Trimming shortened V by 5 bases and J by 8 bases, and 12 bases separated the two germline ends. Germline CDR1 reads DFQATT; CDR2 reads SNEGSKA (reference sequence). The CDR3 extends over 11 amino acids. CDR3 residues: CSAWAGLGYTF. CDR3 bases: TGCAGTGCTTGGGCAGGGTTGGGCTACACCTTC.

The gene calls are TRBV7-6 and TRBJ1-1; 7 nucleotides match TRBD1. The CDR3 is made up of 15 amino acids. Per the germline V gene, CDR1 is SGHVS and CDR2 is FNYEAQ. The V and J ends lost 5 bases and 1 base, in that order; junction bases with no gene match: 7. This CDR3 is CASSGYRGPNTEAFF. The CDR3 bases are TGTGCCAGCAGCGGCTACAGGGGACCGAACACTGAAGCTTTCTTT.

The genes are TRBV28 and TRBJ1-5; 10 bases line up with TRBD1. Germline CDR1 reads MDHEN; CDR2 reads SYDVKM. The CDR3 is 19 amino acids. Trimming took 4 bases from V and 0 from J; bases not matched to a gene: 12. The DNA of the CDR3 is TGTGCCAGCAGTTCCACCGGGACAGGGGTACTGTATAGCAATCAGCCCCAGCATTTT. Encoded protein: CASSSTGTGVLYSNQPQHF.

The chain links TRBV3-1 (or the pseudogene TRBV3-2) to TRBJ2-7; 9 bases map to TRBD1. CDR1 and CDR2 from the germline V gene are LGHDT and YNNKEL (reference sequence). This CDR3 contains 15 residues. Trimming removed 4 bases from V and 6 bases from J; junction bases left unmatched: 10. The CDR3 nucleotides read TGTGCCAGCAGCCGAGATACAGGGGGCCGATCCGAGCAGTACTTC. Its translation is CASSRDTGGRSEQYF.

The chain has TRBV5-1 and TRBJ1-2; 11 bases match TRBD1. Germline lookup yields CDR1 SGHRS and CDR2 YFSETQ. This CDR3 has 16 amino acids. V gave up 4 bases and J gave up 5 bases; unmatched junction bases: 10. The CDR3 DNA is TGCGCCAGCAGCCGGGACAGGGGGATACCGTCTTATGGCTACACCTTC. It is translated as CASSRDRGIPSYGYTF.

The chain uses TRBV9 and TRBJ2-7, with D perhaps TRBD2 (7 bases). Trimming cost V 0 bases and J 2 bases, with 12 bases left between them. The CDR3 has 15 residues. CDR1 and CDR2 (germline): SGDLS, YYNGEE. This chain's CDR3 is CASSVDFGGPYEQYF. In nucleotides, the CDR3 is TGTGCCAGCAGCGTAGACTTCGGGGGGCCCTACGAGCAGTACTTC. The full variable domain, its missing parts supplied by reference TRBV9 and TRBJ2-7, is DSGVTQTPKHLITATGQRVTLRCSPRSGDLSVYWYQQSLDQGLQFLIQYYNGEERAKGNILERFSAQQFPDLHSELNLSSLELGDSALYFCASSVDFGGPYEQYFGPGTRLTVT.

V is TRBV12-3 or TRBV12-4 and J is TRBJ1-5; a weak D match, TRBD1 (5 bases). Trimming left V 6 bases short and J 2 bases short, with 8 bases between. The CDR3 extends over 13 amino acids. CDR3 coding DNA: TGTGCCAGCAGGGGGCAGGGCAATCAGCCCCAGCATTTT. It encodes CASRGQGNQPQHF.

V usage is TRBV30 and J usage is TRBJ1-5; perhaps TRBD1 as D (6 bases). V was trimmed by 5 bases and J by 1 base, leaving 15 bases between them. The germline gives CDR1 GTSNPN, CDR2 SVGIG (reference sequence). The length of the CDR3 is 15 residues. Here the CDR3 DNA reads TGTGCCTGGGGGGGGCGGGGAACCAGCAATCAGCCCCAGCATTTT. This translates into CAWGGRGTSNQPQHF.

The rearrangement uses TRBV7-2 and TRBJ2-2, with TRBD1 matching 7 bases. J was trimmed by 6 bases and V by 1 base; bases with no gene match: 5. This CDR3 is built from 15 residues. Germline CDR1 is SGHTA and CDR2 is FQGNSA. The CDR3 coding sequence is TGTGCCAGCAGCTTAGTTTGGGACAGTTCCGGGGAGCTGTTTTTT. Amino acid sequence: CASSLVWDSSGELFF. The full variable domain, its missing parts supplied by reference TRBV7-2 and TRBJ2-2, is GAGVSQSPSNKVTEKGKDVELRCDPISGHTALYWYRQSLGQGLEFLIYFQGNSAPDKSGLPSDRFSAERTGGSVSTLTIQRTQQEDSAVYLCASSLVWDSSGELFFGEGSRLTVL.

To note about this clone: Other DNA sequences in this specimen translate into the identical CDR3. The chain links TRBV7-2 to TRBJ2-7, with TRBD2 matching over 12 bases. Germline V gene sequence: CDR1 SGHTA, CDR2 FQGNSA. The CDR3 loop spans 14 amino acids. The trim removed 5 bases at V and 3 bases at J, leaving 2 bases unmatched. CDR3 nucleotide sequence: TGTGCCAGCAGCCTGACTAGCGGGAGCTACGAGCAGTACTTC. It is translated as CASSLTSGSYEQYF.

This chain links TRBV11-1 with TRBJ1-2; TRBD1 agrees at 8 bases. Germline V gives CDR1 SGHAT, CDR2 FQDESV (reference sequence). The CDR3 sequence is 16 residues long. Losses at the gene ends were 4 bases for V and 8 bases for J; bases not matched to a gene: 15. The CDR3 is CASSYPVIRGLDGYTF. The DNA of the CDR3 is TGTGCCAGCAGCTATCCAGTTATCAGGGGGCTGGACGGCTACACCTTC.

The chain has TRBV9 and TRBJ2-7; D is ambiguous. The CDR3 has 14 amino acids. Germline V gene sequence: CDR1 SGDLS, CDR2 YYNGEE. Trimming took off 1 base at V and 2 bases at J, with 10 bases between the two ends. CDR3 DNA: TGTGCCAGCAGCGTAACTCTCGATACCTACGAGCAGTACTTC. This translates into CASSVTLDTYEQYF.

This clone was counted a few times. The V gene is TRBV28, the J gene TRBJ2-7; 14 bases align to TRBD2. There are 14 residues in the CDR3. J lost 3 bases, V lost 6 bases, and 1 base had no gene match. Germline V gene data show CDR1 as MDHEN and CDR2 as SYDVKM. CDR3 DNA: TGTGCCAGCAGCGGGACTAGCGGGAGCTACGAGCAGTACTTC. This sequence encodes CASSGTSGSYEQYF.

This clone was counted once. The CDR3 DNA reads as TGTGCCAGCTCATCTGGTATTAGCGAGACCCAGTACTTC. Translation gives CASSSGISETQYF. V gene TRBV18 combines with J gene TRBJ2-5, with no clear D. The CDR3 covers 13 residues. Trimming removed 5 bases from V and 5 bases from J, with 12 bases in between. CDR1 is KGHSH, CDR2 LQKENI, per germline.

V is TRBV5-1 and J is TRBJ2-7; 9 bases align to TRBD1. The junction had 11 bases not matched to a gene; V was cut back by 7 bases and J by 6 bases. The CDR3 contains 14 residues. Looked up from germline, CDR1 is SGHRS and CDR2 is YFSETQ. CDR3 region: CASSPGQGLREQYF. In DNA, the CDR3 is TGCGCCAGCTCTCCGGGACAGGGTCTTCGCGAGCAGTACTTC. Complete variable domain (other parts from reference TRBV5-1 and TRBJ2-7): KAGVTQTPRYLIKTRGQQVTLSCSPISGHRSVSWYQQTPGQGLQFLFEYFSETQRNKGNFPGRFSGRQFSNSRSEMNVSTLELGDSALYLCASSPGQGLREQYFGPGTRLTVT.

The chain has TRBV9 and TRBJ2-7; possible D gene TRBD1, 6 bases. Trimming shortened V by 3 bases and J by 5 bases, and 9 bases separated the two germline ends. The germline gives CDR1 SGDLS, CDR2 YYNGEE. The CDR3 extends over 12 amino acids. The CDR3 spells CASSAGDHEQYF. DNA for the CDR3: TGTGCCAGCAGCGCAGGGGATCACGAGCAGTACTTC.

This sequence joins TRBV19 and TRBJ2-3; 14 bases align to TRBD2. V was pared by 6 bases and J by 4 bases, with 12 bases of the junction left unmatched. Germline V gives CDR1 LNHDA, CDR2 SQIVND (reference sequence). The CDR3 extends over 18 amino acids. The CDR3 reads CASRPRVGTSGSPDTQYF. DNA for the CDR3: TGTGCCAGTAGACCTAGGGTAGGGACTAGCGGGAGTCCAGATACGCAGTATTTT.

This chain links TRBV7-2 with TRBJ2-2; D remains ambiguous. V was trimmed by 0 bases and J by 6 bases, leaving 5 bases between them. Germline V gene sequence: CDR1 SGHTA, CDR2 FQGNSA. The CDR3 contains 13 residues. The CDR3: CASSLAPSGELFF. The CDR3 coding sequence is TGTGCCAGCAGCTTAGCCCCCTCCGGGGAGCTGTTTTTT.

The rearrangement links TRBV5-1 to TRBJ1-6; weak D call: TRBD1 (5 bases). V dropped 1 base and J dropped 1 base, with 15 bases sitting between them. The CDR3 covers 18 residues. CDR1 is SGHRS, CDR2 YFSETQ, per germline. In DNA form, the CDR3 reads TGCGCCAGCAGCTTGACAGGACCGTCAACTTCCTATAATTCACCCCTCCACTTT. This sequence encodes CASSLTGPSTSYNSPLHF.

The gene calls are TRBV7-2 and TRBJ1-5, with 7 nucleotides matching TRBD1. Per the germline V gene, CDR1 is SGHTA and CDR2 is FQGNSA. V lost 1 base, J lost 0 bases, and 9 bases stayed unmatched. The CDR3 totals 18 residues. CDR3 bases: TGTGCCAGCAGCTTAGATTCTGGGACAGAATATAGCAATCAGCCCCAGCATTTT. This encodes CASSLDSGTEYSNQPQHF.

This clone has only a few counts. The same CDR3 also results from other DNA sequences found in this sample. This chain uses TRBV7-2 with TRBJ1-5; D remains ambiguous. The V gene's germline CDR1 is SGHTA and CDR2 FQGNSA. Trimming took off 4 bases at V and 0 bases at J, with 4 bases between the two ends. The CDR3 covers 13 residues. DNA of the CDR3: TGTGCCAGCAGCTCCTATAGCAATCAGCCCCAGCATTTT. Translation gives CASSSYSNQPQHF.

The rearrangement links TRBV6-5 to TRBJ1-3; a weak D match, TRBD1 (6 bases). V gave up 4 bases and J gave up 1 base, with 8 bases separating them. Germline V gene lookup returns CDR1 MNHEY and CDR2 SVGAGI. CDR3 size: 14 residues. CDR3 sequence (DNA): TGTGCCAGCAGTTTAGGACAGTCTGGAAACACCATATATTTT. This translates into CASSLGQSGNTIYF.

CDR3 sequence reads: CASSLGLTSGRGNEQFF. The CDR3 DNA sequence: TGTGCCAGCAGCTTAGGGCTGACTAGCGGGAGGGGGAATGAGCAGTTCTTC. The V call is TRBV7-2, the J call TRBJ2-1, with TRBD2 matching over 14 bases. The CDR3 consists of 17 residues. Losses at the gene ends were 1 base for V and 7 bases for J; bases not matched to a gene: 6. Germline V gene lookup returns CDR1 SGHTA and CDR2 FQGNSA. Combining the CDR3 with reference TRBV7-2 and TRBJ2-1 gives the whole variable domain GAGVSQSPSNKVTEKGKDVELRCDPISGHTALYWYRQSLGQGLEFLIYFQGNSAPDKSGLPSDRFSAERTGGSVSTLTIQRTQQEDSAVYLCASSLGLTSGRGNEQFFGPGTRLTVL.

The chain employs TRBV19 and TRBJ1-5; D unclear. Trimming left V 7 bases short and J 0 bases short, with 16 bases between. Germline lookup yields CDR1 LNHDA and CDR2 SQIVND (reference sequence). CDR3 length: 16 amino acids. CDR3 amino acids: CASTPRTGTSNQPQHF. CDR3 DNA sequence: TGTGCCAGTACCCCCAGGACGGGAACTAGCAATCAGCCCCAGCATTTT.